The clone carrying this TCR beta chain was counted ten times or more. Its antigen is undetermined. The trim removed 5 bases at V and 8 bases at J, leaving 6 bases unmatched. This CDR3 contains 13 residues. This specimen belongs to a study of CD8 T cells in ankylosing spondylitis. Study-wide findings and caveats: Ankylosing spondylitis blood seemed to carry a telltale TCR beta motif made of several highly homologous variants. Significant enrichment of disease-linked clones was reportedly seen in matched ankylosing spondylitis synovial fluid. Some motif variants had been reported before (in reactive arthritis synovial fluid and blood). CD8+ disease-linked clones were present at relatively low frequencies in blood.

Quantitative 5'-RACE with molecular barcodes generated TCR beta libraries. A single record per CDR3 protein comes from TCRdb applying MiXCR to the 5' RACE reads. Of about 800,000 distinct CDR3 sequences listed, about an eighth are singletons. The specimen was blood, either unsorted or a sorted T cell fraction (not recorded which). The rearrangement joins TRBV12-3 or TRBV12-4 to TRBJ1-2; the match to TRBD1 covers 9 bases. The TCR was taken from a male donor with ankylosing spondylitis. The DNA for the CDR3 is TGTGCCAGCAGTCCAACAGGGGGCGCGGGCTACACCTTC. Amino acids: CASSPTGGAGYTF.